Below, one TCR beta chain is given with its context. Antigen: not known. CDR3 length: 14 residues. Trimming took 0 bases from V and 1 from J, leaving 7 bases between them. Germline V gives CDR1 SGHRS, CDR2 YFSETQ. The study ran its PCR with 60 Vbeta and 13 Jbeta primers. Using immunoSEQ multiplex PCR, the repertoire was profiled, and TCRdb retains in-frame clones only, with some absent. Of 99,000 or so clones in the sample, about 79% were seen once. The data derive from a study of cytomegalovirus exposure and HLA in healthy donors. Whole-study results and caveats: A missense variant in DCLRE1C was later tied to TCR beta V- and J-gene trimming. Associated with HLA alleles at 0.05 false discovery rate in a later analysis were 16,951 TCR beta sequences. Several top significant clusters appeared, in a later analysis, to be linked to common viral pathogens.

The chain recombines TRBV5-1 with TRBJ1-1; no clear D gene. The sequence derives from a man aged 55 to 70 in good health and CMV-seropositive. What was sequenced was PBMCs. CDR3 coding DNA: TGCGCCAGCAGCTTGGGGCCCTCGAACACTGAAGCTTTCTTT. Translation: CASSLGPSNTEAFF.